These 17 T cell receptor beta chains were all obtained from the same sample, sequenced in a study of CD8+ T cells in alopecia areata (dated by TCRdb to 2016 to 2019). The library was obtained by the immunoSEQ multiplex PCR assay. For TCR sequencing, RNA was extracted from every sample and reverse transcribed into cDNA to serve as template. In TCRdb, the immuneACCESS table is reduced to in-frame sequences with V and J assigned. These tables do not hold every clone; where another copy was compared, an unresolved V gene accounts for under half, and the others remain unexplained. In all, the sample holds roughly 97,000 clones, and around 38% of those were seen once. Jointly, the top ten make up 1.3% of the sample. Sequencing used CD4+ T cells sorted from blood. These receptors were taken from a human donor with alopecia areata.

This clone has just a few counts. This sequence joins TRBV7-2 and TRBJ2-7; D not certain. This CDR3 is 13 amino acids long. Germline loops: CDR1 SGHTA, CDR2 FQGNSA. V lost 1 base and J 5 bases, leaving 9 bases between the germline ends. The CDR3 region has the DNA TGTGCCAGCAGCTTAGATAGGGTCGACGAGCAGTACTTC. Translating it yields CASSLDRVDEQYF.

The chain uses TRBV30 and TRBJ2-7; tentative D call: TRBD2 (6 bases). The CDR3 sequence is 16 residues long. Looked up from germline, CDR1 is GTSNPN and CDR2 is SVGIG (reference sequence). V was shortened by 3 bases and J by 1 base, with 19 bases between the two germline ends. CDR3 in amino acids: CAWRGLGMELSYEQYF. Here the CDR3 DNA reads TGTGCCTGGAGGGGACTGGGAATGGAATTGTCCTACGAGCAGTACTTC.

The CDR3 nucleotides are TGCGCCAGCAGCCAAGTCAGGGGGAACACCGGGGAGCTGTTTTTT. Translated, it gives CASSQVRGNTGELFF. The V and J genes are TRBV5-1 and TRBJ2-2, with a possible D match to TRBD1 (6 bases). This CDR3 comprises 15 residues. CDR1 is SGHRS and CDR2 is YFSETQ in the germline V gene. V dropped 4 bases and J dropped 1 base, with 11 bases sitting between them.

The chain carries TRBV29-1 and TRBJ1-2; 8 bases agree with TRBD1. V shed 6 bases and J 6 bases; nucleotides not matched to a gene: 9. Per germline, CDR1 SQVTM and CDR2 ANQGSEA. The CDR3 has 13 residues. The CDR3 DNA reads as TGCAGCGTCGCCGTTACAGGGGGGGATGGCTACACCTTC. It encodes CSVAVTGGDGYTF.

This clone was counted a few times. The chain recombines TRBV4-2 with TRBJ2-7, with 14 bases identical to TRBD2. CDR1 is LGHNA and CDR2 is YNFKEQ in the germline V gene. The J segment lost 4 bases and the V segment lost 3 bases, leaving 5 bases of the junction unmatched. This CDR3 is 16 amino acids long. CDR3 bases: TGTGCCAGCAGCCAGGGACTAGCGGGAGAATTGTACGAGCAGTACTTC. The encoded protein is CASSQGLAGELYEQYF.

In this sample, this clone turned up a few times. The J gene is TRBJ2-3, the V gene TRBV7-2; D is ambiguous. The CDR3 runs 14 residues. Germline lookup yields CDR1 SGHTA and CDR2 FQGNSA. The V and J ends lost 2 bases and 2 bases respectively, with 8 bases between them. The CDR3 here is CASSLIRFTDTQYF. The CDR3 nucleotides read TGTGCCAGCAGCTTAATCCGTTTCACAGATACGCAGTATTTT. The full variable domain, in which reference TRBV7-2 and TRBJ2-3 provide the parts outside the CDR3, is GAGVSQSPSNKVTEKGKDVELRCDPISGHTALYWYRQSLGQGLEFLIYFQGNSAPDKSGLPSDRFSAERTGGSVSTLTIQRTQQEDSAVYLCASSLIRFTDTQYFGPGTRLTVL.

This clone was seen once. In DNA, the CDR3 is TGCAGCGCTCTAGCGGGAGGGCCCTATGAGCAGTTCTTC. The encoded protein is CSALAGGPYEQFF. The chain combines TRBV29-1 with TRBJ2-1; 12 bases map to TRBD2. Losses at the gene ends were 7 bases for V and 8 bases for J; bases not matched to a gene: 6. This CDR3 has 13 residues. Germline V gene lookup returns CDR1 SQVTM and CDR2 ANQGSEA.

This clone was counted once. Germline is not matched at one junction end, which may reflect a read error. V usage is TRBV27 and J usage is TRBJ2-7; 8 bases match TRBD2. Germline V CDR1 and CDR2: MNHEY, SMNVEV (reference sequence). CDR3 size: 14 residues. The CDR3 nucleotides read TGTGCCAGCATGAACGGGAGGGCCGCCTACAAGCAGTACTTC. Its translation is CASMNGRAAYKQYF.

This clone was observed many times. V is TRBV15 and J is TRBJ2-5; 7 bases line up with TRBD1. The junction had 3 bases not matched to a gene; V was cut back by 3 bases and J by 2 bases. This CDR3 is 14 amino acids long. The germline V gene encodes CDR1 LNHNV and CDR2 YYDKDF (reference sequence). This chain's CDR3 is CATSRRTGQETQYF. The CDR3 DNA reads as TGTGCCACCAGCAGGCGGACAGGACAAGAGACCCAGTACTTC.

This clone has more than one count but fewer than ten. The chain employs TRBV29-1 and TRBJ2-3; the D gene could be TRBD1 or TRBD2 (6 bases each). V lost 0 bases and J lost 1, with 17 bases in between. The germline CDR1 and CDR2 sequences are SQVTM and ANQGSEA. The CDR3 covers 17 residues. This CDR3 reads CSVEDQSGAAGTDTQYF. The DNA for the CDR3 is TGCAGCGTTGAAGATCAGTCGGGGGCGGCGGGCACAGATACGCAGTATTTT.

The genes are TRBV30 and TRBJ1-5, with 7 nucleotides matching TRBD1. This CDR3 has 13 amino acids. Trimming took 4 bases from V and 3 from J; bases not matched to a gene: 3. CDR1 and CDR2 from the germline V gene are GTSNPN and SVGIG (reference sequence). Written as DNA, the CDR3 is TGTGCCTGGAACACAGGGGACAATCAGCCCCAGCATTTT. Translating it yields CAWNTGDNQPQHF.

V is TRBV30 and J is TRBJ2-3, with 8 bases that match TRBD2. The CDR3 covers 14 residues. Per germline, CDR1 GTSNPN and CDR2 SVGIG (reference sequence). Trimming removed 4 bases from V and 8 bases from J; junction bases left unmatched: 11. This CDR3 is CAWITGLGPGTQYF. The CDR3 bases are TGTGCCTGGATCACGGGACTAGGCCCGGGTACGCAGTATTTT.

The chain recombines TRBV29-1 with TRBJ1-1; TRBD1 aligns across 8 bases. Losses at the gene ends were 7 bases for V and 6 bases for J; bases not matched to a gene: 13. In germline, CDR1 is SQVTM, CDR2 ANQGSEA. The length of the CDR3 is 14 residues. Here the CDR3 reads CSARGQGIDAEAFF. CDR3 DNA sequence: TGCAGCGCCCGCGGACAGGGTATAGACGCTGAAGCTTTCTTT.

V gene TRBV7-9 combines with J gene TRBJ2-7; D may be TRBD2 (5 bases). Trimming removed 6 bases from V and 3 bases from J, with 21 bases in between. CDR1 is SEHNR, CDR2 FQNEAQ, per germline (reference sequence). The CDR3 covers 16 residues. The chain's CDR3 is CASSSLPPVRDYEQYF. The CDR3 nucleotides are TGTGCCAGCAGTTCTCTCCCTCCTGTTCGGGACTACGAGCAGTACTTC.

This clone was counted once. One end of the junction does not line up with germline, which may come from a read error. DNA of the CDR3: TGCAGCGTTGAAATGGGCGGACTAGCGGGGGTACAAGAGGCCCAGTACTTC. Protein product: CSVEMGGLAGVQEAQYF. J is TRBJ2-5 and V is TRBV29-1, with 13 nucleotides matching TRBD2. Germline V gene lookup returns CDR1 SQVTM and CDR2 ANQGSEA. The CDR3 loop spans 17 amino acids.

The CDR3 reads CASSFPTGGNYGYTF. The CDR3 DNA sequence: TGTGCCAGCAGCTTTCCGACAGGGGGAAACTATGGCTACACCTTC. This chain connects TRBV5-4 to TRBJ1-2, with 9 nucleotides matching TRBD1. Germline V lookup: CDR1 SGHNT, CDR2 YYREEE (reference sequence). V was clipped by 2 bases and J by 2 bases; unmatched bases: 4. This CDR3 region has 15 residues.

The CDR3 DNA reads TGCGCCAGCAGCCAAGATTACAGGGGCTCTGGGGCCAACGTCCTGACTTTC. Amino acids: CASSQDYRGSGANVLTF. The rearrangement uses TRBV4-3 and TRBJ2-6; 7 nucleotides line up with TRBD1. J lost 0 bases, V lost 0 bases, and 2 bases had no gene match. The CDR3 length is 17 residues. Germline CDR1 LGHNA, CDR2 YSLEER.